This T cell receptor (beta chain) was identified in a study of cytomegalovirus exposure and HLA in healthy donors. Remarks on this clone: Its specificity is not known.

The CDR3 is 14 residues long. Unmatched junction bases numbered 4, after V lost 5 bases and J lost 3 bases. The germline V gene encodes CDR1 MGHDK and CDR2 SYGVNS. Regarding the study as a whole: In a later analysis, common viral pathogens appeared linked to several of the most significant clusters. It was 150 to 200 TCR beta chains that were listed as cytomegalovirus-associated. Clonal expansion, a later analysis showed, was greater in HLA-associated TCR beta chains than in equally common others.

Primers: 60 Vbeta forward and 13 Jbeta reverse. Sequencing was performed with immunoSEQ multiplex PCR; in TCRdb, only in-frame clones are kept and a portion is missing. The repertoire consists of about 160,000 clones, with roughly 84% occurring once and the leading ten covering roughly 1%. This sequence was found in a man aged 30 to 39 in good health and CMV-seronegative. The chain combines TRBV25-1 with TRBJ2-7; 10 bases map to TRBD1. The sequencing input was PBMCs. CDR3: CASSSRTGGYEQYF. In DNA, the CDR3 is TGTGCCAGCAGTTCTCGGACAGGGGGCTACGAGCAGTACTTC.